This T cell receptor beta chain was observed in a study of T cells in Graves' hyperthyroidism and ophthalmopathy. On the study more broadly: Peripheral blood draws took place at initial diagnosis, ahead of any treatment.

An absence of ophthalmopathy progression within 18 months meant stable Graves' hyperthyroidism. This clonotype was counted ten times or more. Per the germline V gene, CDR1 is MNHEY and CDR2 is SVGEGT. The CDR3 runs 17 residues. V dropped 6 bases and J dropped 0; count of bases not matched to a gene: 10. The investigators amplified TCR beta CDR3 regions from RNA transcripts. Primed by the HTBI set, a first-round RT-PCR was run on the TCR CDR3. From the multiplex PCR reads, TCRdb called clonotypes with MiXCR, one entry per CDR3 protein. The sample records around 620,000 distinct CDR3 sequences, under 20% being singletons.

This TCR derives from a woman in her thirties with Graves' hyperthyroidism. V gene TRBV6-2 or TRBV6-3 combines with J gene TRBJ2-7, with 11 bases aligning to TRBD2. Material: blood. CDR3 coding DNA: TGTGCCAGCAGCTCAATACTCACTAGCGGGAGCTCCTACGAGCAGTACTTC. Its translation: CASSSILTSGSSYEQYF.